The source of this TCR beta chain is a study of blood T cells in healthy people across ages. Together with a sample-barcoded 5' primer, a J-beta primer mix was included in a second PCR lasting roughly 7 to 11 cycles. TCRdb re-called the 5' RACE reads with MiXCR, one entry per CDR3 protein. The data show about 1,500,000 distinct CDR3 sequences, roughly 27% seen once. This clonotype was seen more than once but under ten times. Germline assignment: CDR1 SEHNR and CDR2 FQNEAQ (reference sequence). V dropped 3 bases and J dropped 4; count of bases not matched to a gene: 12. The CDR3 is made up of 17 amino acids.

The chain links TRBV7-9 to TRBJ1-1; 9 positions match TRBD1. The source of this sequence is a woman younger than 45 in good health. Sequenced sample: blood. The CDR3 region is CASSLYRDREKGTEAFF. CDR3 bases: TGTGCCAGCAGCTTGTACCGGGACAGGGAGAAGGGCACTGAAGCTTTCTTT.